This T cell receptor beta chain was sequenced in a study of blood T cell repertoires in COVID-19. Study-level background: Whether acute or convalescent, the COVID-19 samples came from the United States, Italy and Spain. PBMCs, B-cell-depleted T cells, or T cells provided the cDNA or gDNA that made up the material.

Patients of the Seattle cohort, enrolled during active infection, were followed longitudinally. This CDR3 is 13 amino acids long. Germline values: CDR1 SGHTA, CDR2 FQGTGA. V was pared by 4 bases and J by 0 bases, with 6 bases between. In the study's own analysis: It was from reference gene primer amplification that nucleated cell counts were estimated. Data came from immunoSEQ multiplex PCR; TCRdb stores just in-frame clones and leaves some out. V, J and clone size reflect that table, while D and trimming were determined from the DNA. The repertoire holds some 90,000 clones, with around 90% as singletons.

The sequence derives from a woman aged 60-75 years with COVID-19, enrolled during active disease. The chain couples TRBV7-3 to TRBJ1-1; D is uncertain. Sequenced sample: peripheral blood. CDR3 nucleotide sequence: TGTGCCAGCAGCTCGGGGATGAACACTGAAGCTTTCTTT. Residues: CASSSGMNTEAFF.